These 8 T cell receptor beta chains were all obtained from the same sample, sequenced in a study of blood T cell repertoires in COVID-19. The method was immunoSEQ multiplex PCR; TCRdb's version includes in-frame clones alone and lacks a portion of them. This table has approximately 200,000 clones, approximately 91% appearing once. Source material: peripheral blood. The receptors shown here come from a man aged 25-45 years with acute or convalescent COVID-19.

The chain is built from TRBV6-5 and TRBJ1-5; D perhaps matches TRBD1 (5 bases). V was pared by 7 bases and J by 4 bases, with 20 bases between. There are 16 residues in the CDR3. Per germline, CDR1 MNHEY and CDR2 SVGAGI. CDR3 nucleotide sequence: TGTGCCAGCATTTATGCCAACGGGGGGAATAATCAGCCCCAGCATTTT. This sequence encodes CASIYANGGNNQPQHF.

The rearrangement links TRBV2 to TRBJ1-2, with 9 bases aligning to TRBD1. Germline values: CDR1 SNHLY, CDR2 FYNNEI. With 6 bases clipped from V and 1 base from J, the junction kept 9 bases outside the gene matches. The CDR3 totals 16 residues. Here the CDR3 reads CASSRQGGPINYGYTF. In nucleotides, the CDR3 is TGTGCCAGCAGCCGACAGGGGGGCCCTATTAACTATGGCTACACCTTC.

The chain carries TRBV27 and TRBJ2-5; 9 nucleotides agree with TRBD1. This CDR3 has 15 residues. V was clipped by 6 bases and J by 3 bases; unmatched bases: 8. From germline, CDR1 is MNHEY and CDR2 SMNVEV (reference sequence). The CDR3 DNA reads TGTGCCAGCAGGGCCCCCGGGACAGGGAAAGAGACCCAGTACTTC. Translated: CASRAPGTGKETQYF.

This chain connects TRBV4-1 to TRBJ1-2; TRBD1 might be the D (5 bases). Germline assignment: CDR1 MGHRA and CDR2 YSYEKL. V dropped 6 bases and J dropped 5 bases, with 13 bases sitting between them. The CDR3 covers 13 residues. CDR3 nucleotide sequence: TGCGCCAGCAGTCTTATGGGGGGGTATGGCTACACCTTC. It yields the protein CASSLMGGYGYTF.

The chain combines TRBV29-1 with TRBJ2-3; 10 bases match TRBD1. Germline CDR1 and CDR2: SQVTM and ANQGSEA. The CDR3 has 15 amino acids. With 5 bases clipped from V and 4 bases from J, the junction kept 9 bases outside the gene matches. The CDR3 sequence is CSVTRGGQGADTQYF. The CDR3, as DNA: TGCAGCGTTACCCGGGGTGGACAGGGGGCAGATACGCAGTATTTT.

This clone occurred once. V and J are TRBV28 and TRBJ1-3; TRBD1 matches at 9 bases. The germline V gene has CDR1 MDHEN and CDR2 SYDVKM. J gave up 0 bases and V 0 bases, and 3 bases lay outside the gene matches. The length of the CDR3 is 17 residues. The CDR3 DNA reads TGTGCCAGCAGTTTATGGGGGACAGGGCACTCTGGAAACACCATATATTTT. The encoded protein is CASSLWGTGHSGNTIYF.

V usage is TRBV6-5 and J usage is TRBJ2-7, with 10 positions matching TRBD1. The CDR3 has 16 residues. The germline gives CDR1 MNHEY, CDR2 SVGAGI. The V and J ends lost 4 bases and 11 bases, in that order; junction bases with no gene match: 17. Here the CDR3 reads CASSSGMGQGSGREYF. The CDR3 nucleotides are TGTGCCAGCAGTTCGGGGATGGGACAGGGGAGCGGGCGGGAGTACTTC.

The chain joins TRBV6-5 to TRBJ1-5; D uncertain. CDR3 length: 15 residues. Germline V gene data show CDR1 as MNHEY and CDR2 as SVGAGI. The V end was cut by 4 bases, the J end by 0 bases, with 10 bases between. The CDR3 nucleotides are TGTGCCAGCAGTTTTAGCCGGGATAGCAATCAGCCCCAGCATTTT. Translating gives CASSFSRDSNQPQHF.